These 28 T cell receptor beta chains were all obtained from the same sample, sequenced in a study of metastatic and nonmetastatic thyroid tumors. No patient had received any treatment before thyroid surgery. TCRdb re-called clones from the PCR reads using MiXCR. The repertoire consists of tens of thousands of clones, with more than 20% occurring once and the leading ten covering around 4%. Sample: blood. The receptors derive from a female donor with papillary thyroid cancer or a benign thyroid nodule (not recorded which). Some clones in this sample may be carry-over from other donors' samples.

This clone was counted many times. V usage is TRBV27 and J usage is TRBJ1-6; D remains ambiguous. The V and J ends lost 6 bases and 2 bases respectively, with 11 bases between them. The length of the CDR3 is 15 residues. CDR1 is MNHEY and CDR2 is SMNVEV in the germline V gene (reference sequence). CDR3 in amino acids: CASRARGTYNSPLHF. The CDR3 DNA reads TGTGCCAGCAGAGCCCGTGGTACCTATAATTCACCCCTCCACTTT.

This clone was detected many times. V gene TRBV29-1 combines with J gene TRBJ2-5; D is unclear. V gave up 6 bases and J gave up 4 bases, with 12 bases separating them. The CDR3 runs to 12 residues. CDR1 is SQVTM and CDR2 is ANQGSEA in the germline V gene. The CDR3 coding sequence is TGCAGCGTCACTGCAGGTTCAGAGACCCAGTACTTC. The encoded protein is CSVTAGSETQYF. The full variable domain, in which reference TRBV29-1 and TRBJ2-5 provide the parts outside the CDR3, is SAVISQKPSRDICQRGTSLTIQCQVDSQVTMMFWYRQQPGQSLTLIATANQGSEATYESGFVIDKFPISRPNLTFSTLTVSNMSPEDSSIYLCSVTAGSETQYFGPGTRLLVL.

This clone was recorded many times. The chain joins TRBV28 to TRBJ2-3; 7 positions agree with TRBD1. Trimming at V came to 4 bases and at J to 4 bases, leaving 8 bases not matched to a gene. The CDR3 totals 15 residues. Germline V gene sequence: CDR1 MDHEN, CDR2 SYDVKM. The CDR3 nucleotides are TGTGCCAGCAGTTCTCCAGGGGGAGAGGCAGATACGCAGTATTTT. Translating gives CASSSPGGEADTQYF.

This clone was counted many times. V and J are TRBV5-8 and TRBJ1-1, with D possibly TRBD1 on 6 matching bases. The V end lost 2 bases, the J end lost 0 bases, and 8 bases lay between the germline ends. CDR1 is SGHTS, CDR2 YDEGEE, per germline. This CDR3 contains 14 residues. Here the CDR3 DNA reads TGTGCCAGCAGCTTTAGGGGGATGAACACTGAAGCTTTCTTT. Its protein product is CASSFRGMNTEAFF. Combining the CDR3 with reference TRBV5-8 and TRBJ1-1 gives the whole variable domain EAGVTQSPTHLIKTRGQQATLRCSPISGHTSVYWYQQALGLGLQFLLWYDEGEERNRGNFPPRFSGRQFPNYSSELNVNALELEDSALYLCASSFRGMNTEAFFGQGTRLTVV.

This clone was recorded many times. This chain connects TRBV27 to TRBJ2-2; 9 bases are a match to TRBD1. In germline, CDR1 is MNHEY, CDR2 SMNVEV (reference sequence). V lost 3 bases to trimming and J lost 4 bases; unmatched junction nucleotides: 9. CDR3 length equals 17 residues. CDR3 nucleotides: TGTGCCAGCAGTTTGAGGTCGGGACAGGGACCCACCGGGGAGCTGTTTTTT. Its translation: CASSLRSGQGPTGELFF.

This clone was seen repeatedly, ten times or more. The chain joins TRBV25-1 to TRBJ2-1; the match to TRBD1 covers 8 bases. The CDR3 sequence is 16 residues long. With 2 bases clipped from V and 5 bases from J, the junction kept 8 bases outside the gene matches. The V gene's germline CDR1 is MGHDK and CDR2 SYGVNS. CDR3 nucleotide sequence: TGTGCCAGCAGTGAAATAGGAGGACAGGGAGACAATGAGCAGTTCTTC. It specifies CASSEIGGQGDNEQFF.

This clone was picked up a small number of times. It may be a read error: a sequence one base away is much more abundant. The V gene is TRBV5-4, the J gene TRBJ2-1; maybe TRBD2 (5 bases). Trimming removed 2 bases at V and 8 bases at J, with 8 bases between. The CDR3 is 12 residues long. Germline assignment: CDR1 SGHNT and CDR2 YYREEE (reference sequence). CDR3 bases: TGTGCCAGCAGCTTCGAGAGGGATGAGCAGTTCTTC. Translation gives CASSFERDEQFF. Full variable domain (rest looked up from reference TRBV5-4 and TRBJ2-1): ETGVTQSPTHLIKTRGQQVTLRCSSQSGHNTVSWYQQALGQGPQFIFQYYREEENGRGNFPPRFSGLQFPNYSSELNVNALELDDSALYLCASSFERDEQFFGPGTRLTVL.

The chain carries TRBV2 and TRBJ2-2; D is possibly TRBD2 (5 bases). The CDR3 covers 14 residues. CDR1 is SNHLY and CDR2 is FYNNEI in the germline V gene. V was clipped by 8 bases and J by 6 bases, with 16 bases between them. DNA for the CDR3: TGTGCCAGCGGTTCCGGGGTGTATTCCGGGGAGCTGTTTTTT. It specifies CASGSGVYSGELFF.

At least ten counts were recorded for this clone. This sequence joins TRBV7-2 and TRBJ2-7; 10 positions agree with TRBD1. The CDR3 loop spans 15 amino acids. The V segment lost 2 bases and the J segment 2 bases; nucleotides outside the gene matches: 3. Germline V CDR1 and CDR2: SGHTA, FQGNSA. The CDR3 loop is CASSLFGQGAYEQYF. The CDR3, as DNA: TGTGCCAGCAGCTTATTCGGACAGGGGGCCTACGAGCAGTACTTC. Using reference TRBV7-2 and TRBJ2-7 for the parts outside the CDR3, the full variable domain is GAGVSQSPSNKVTEKGKDVELRCDPISGHTALYWYRQSLGQGLEFLIYFQGNSAPDKSGLPSDRFSAERTGGSVSTLTIQRTQQEDSAVYLCASSLFGQGAYEQYFGPGTRLTVT.

This clone came up many times. No conserved phenylalanine or tryptophan is present at the end of the CDR3, so a read error is the likely explanation. The limits of the CDR3 on the DNA are not certain, so only TCRdb's listed CDR3 is given. V and J are TRBV6-1 and TRBJ1-1; the table calls TRBD1, which could not be checked here. The CDR3 length is 15 residues, termini included. The germline gives CDR1 MNHNS, CDR2 SASEGT. The CDR3: CASSELSPVRAVVPL.

This clone was counted ten times or more. The genes are TRBV28 and TRBJ2-2; the D gene could be TRBD1 or TRBD2 (5 bases each). This CDR3 is 13 amino acids long. The V and J ends lost 6 bases and 6 bases respectively, with 11 bases between them. Germline V gene data show CDR1 as MDHEN and CDR2 as SYDVKM. This chain's CDR3 is CASSFWGPGELFF. CDR3 DNA sequence: TGTGCCAGCAGCTTCTGGGGACCCGGGGAGCTGTTTTTT.

This clone was counted between two and nine times. The chain couples TRBV5-1 to TRBJ2-2, with 7 bases identical to TRBD2. Germline-derived CDR1 and CDR2 are SGHRS and YFSETQ. The CDR3 totals 15 residues. Germline trimming cut 6 bases from V and 7 bases from J; bases unmatched to any gene: 12. The CDR3 DNA reads as TGCGCCAGCATTTCAGAGAGCGGGATAGACGGGGAGCTGTTTTTT. Translated: CASISESGIDGELFF. Looking up the rest from reference TRBV5-1 and TRBJ2-2 gives the full variable domain: KAGVTQTPRYLIKTRGQQVTLSCSPISGHRSVSWYQQTPGQGLQFLFEYFSETQRNKGNFPGRFSGRQFSNSRSEMNVSTLELGDSALYLCASISESGIDGELFFGEGSRLTVL.

This clone occurred a few times. Being one base from a much bigger clone, this may be a read error. CDR3: CASSVAPLGAKNIHYF. The CDR3 DNA reads TGTGCCAGCAGCGTAGCTCCTCTAGGGGCCAAAAACATTCATTACTTC. The rearrangement uses TRBV9 and TRBJ2-4, with D perhaps TRBD1 (5 bases). Germline V gene lookup returns CDR1 SGDLS and CDR2 YYNGEE. This CDR3 region has 16 residues.

This clone occurred many times. The V and J genes are TRBV18 and TRBJ2-7; no clear D. The CDR3 is 13 amino acids. Germline V gene data show CDR1 as KGHSH and CDR2 as LQKENI. The ends were cut back, 3 bases at V and 4 bases at J, with 10 bases in the middle. The CDR3: CASSPESNYEQYF. The CDR3 DNA sequence: TGTGCCAGCTCACCGGAGTCAAATTACGAGCAGTACTTC.

This clone was found many times. V gene TRBV2 combines with J gene TRBJ1-1; no clear D gene. Germline assignment: CDR1 SNHLY and CDR2 FYNNEI. The CDR3 is made up of 13 amino acids. Trimming removed 3 bases from V and 4 bases from J, with 9 bases in between. CDR3 nucleotides: TGTGCCAGCAGTGAGTCGGGGTTCACTGAAGCTTTCTTT. It translates to CASSESGFTEAFF.

This clone has at least ten counts. The V gene is TRBV28, the J gene TRBJ1-4; D uncertain. Germline CDR1 MDHEN, CDR2 SYDVKM. V lost 2 bases, J lost 6 bases, and 19 bases lay in between. The CDR3 loop spans 17 amino acids. The CDR3 bases are TGTGCCAGCAGTTTAGGTCTCTGGGAGGCCAAGGATGAAAAACTGTTTTTT. This translates into CASSLGLWEAKDEKLFF.

This clone was counted only a few times. With a much larger clone just one base away, this may be a read error. The same CDR3 arises from other DNA sequences in this sample as well. This sequence joins TRBV12-3 or TRBV12-4 and TRBJ2-5; unclear D gene. The V gene lost 5 bases and the J gene lost 5 bases, with 9 bases spanning the gap. The CDR3 loop spans 12 amino acids. DNA for the CDR3: TGTGCCAGCAGTCGTTCCGGTGAGACCCAGTACTTC. Its translation: CASSRSGETQYF.

The chain employs TRBV5-1 and TRBJ2-7; TRBD2 matches at 13 bases. Germline CDR1 SGHRS, CDR2 YFSETQ. After removal of 5 bases from V and 10 bases from J, the junction contained 15 bases not matched to a gene. This CDR3 region has 16 residues. Here the CDR3 reads CASRAGTSGITYYQYF. In DNA form, the CDR3 reads TGCGCCAGCAGGGCCGGGACTAGCGGGATTACCTACTATCAGTACTTC.

This clone was seen many times. The V and J genes are TRBV20-1 and TRBJ1-2, with D possibly matching TRBD1 (5 bases). V dropped 0 bases and J dropped 6 bases, with 14 bases sitting between them. Germline V lookup: CDR1 DFQATT, CDR2 SNEGSKA (reference sequence). There are 14 residues in the CDR3. The CDR3: CSARDKGLGDGYTF. The CDR3 DNA reads as TGCAGTGCTAGAGATAAGGGGCTGGGGGATGGCTACACCTTC.

This clone was observed many times. The chain has TRBV5-1 and TRBJ2-1; 8 bases are shared with TRBD2. The CDR3 is made up of 14 amino acids. CDR1 and CDR2 from the germline V gene are SGHRS and YFSETQ. V trimming: 4 bases; J trimming: 4 bases; junction bases outside the gene matches: 4. The CDR3 is CASSLGTRYNEQFF. CDR3 DNA: TGCGCCAGCAGCCTTGGGACTAGATACAATGAGCAGTTCTTC.

This clone showed up just a few times. The rearrangement links TRBV5-6 to TRBJ2-4; D gene uncertain. Germline V gene data show CDR1 as SGHDT and CDR2 as YYEEEE. This CDR3 comprises 13 residues. Trimming took off 2 bases at V and 6 bases at J, with 9 bases between the two ends. The CDR3 protein is CASSFGSSNIQYF. As DNA, the CDR3 is TGTGCCAGCAGCTTTGGCAGCTCAAACATTCAGTACTTC.

This clone was counted many times. This rearrangement joins TRBV7-3 to TRBJ2-1; D unresolved. The ends were cut back, 2 bases at V and 1 base at J, with 9 bases in the middle. This CDR3 has 15 amino acids. Germline V gives CDR1 SGHTA, CDR2 FQGTGA. In DNA form, the CDR3 reads TGTGCCAGCAGCTTAGGACCCTTATCCTACAATGAGCAGTTCTTC. Encoded protein: CASSLGPLSYNEQFF.

Points on this clone: Compared with germline, one end of the junction differs, possibly owing to a read error. The chain employs TRBV6-2 or TRBV6-3 and TRBJ1-5; TRBD1 might be the D (5 bases). Germline CDR1 MNHEY, CDR2 SVGEGT. The CDR3 consists of 15 residues. CDR3 protein: CASSPNRDRNQRQHF. The CDR3, as DNA: TGTGCCAGCAGCCCAAACCGGGACCGAAATCAGCGCCAGCATTTT.

This chain uses TRBV6-4 with TRBJ2-1; a weak D match, TRBD2 (6 bases). The CDR3 runs to 15 residues. Trimming took 2 bases from V and 7 from J, leaving 15 bases between them. CDR1 MRHNA and CDR2 SNTAGT come from the germline V gene. The CDR3 region is CASSDSLAGGNEQFF. The CDR3 DNA follows: TGTGCCAGCAGTGACAGTCTAGCTGGAGGGAATGAGCAGTTCTTC.

This clone was seen at least ten times. This chain joins TRBV5-4 and TRBJ1-2; 7 nucleotides align to TRBD1. This CDR3 has 15 amino acids. CDR1 SGHNT and CDR2 YYREEE come from the germline V gene (reference sequence). The V segment lost 2 bases and the J segment 2 bases; nucleotides outside the gene matches: 6. The CDR3 region is CASSFSTGKNYGYTF. CDR3 nucleotide sequence: TGTGCCAGCAGCTTCTCGACAGGGAAAAACTATGGCTACACCTTC.

In its sample, this clone was seen many times. Other DNA sequences in this sample translate to the same CDR3. The gene calls are TRBV6-1 and TRBJ1-2; the match to TRBD1 covers 8 bases. This CDR3 has 13 amino acids. Trimming cost V 7 bases and J 6 bases; bases outside gene matches: 7. Per the germline V gene, CDR1 is MNHNS and CDR2 is SASEGT. CDR3 loop: CASKLDRVHGYTF. CDR3 in DNA: TGTGCCAGCAAACTGGACAGGGTTCATGGCTACACCTTC.

There are many counts of this clone. This sequence joins TRBV20-1 and TRBJ2-5; TRBD1 matches at 7 bases. CDR1 is DFQATT, CDR2 SNEGSKA, per germline (reference sequence). The CDR3 sequence is 15 residues long. V lost 0 bases and J lost 5; bases outside the gene matches: 9. For the CDR3, the DNA is TGCAGTGCTAGAGACGAGTACAGGGGCCCCGAGACCCAGTACTTC. This translates into CSARDEYRGPETQYF.

J is TRBJ2-3 and V is TRBV5-1; D remains unclear. Looked up from germline, CDR1 is SGHRS and CDR2 is YFSETQ. V shed 1 base and J shed 1 base, with 4 bases lying between them. The CDR3 length is 13 residues. CDR3 protein: CASSLRRTDTQYF. The CDR3 DNA follows: TGCGCCAGCAGCTTGAGACGCACAGATACGCAGTATTTT.